Described below is a single TCR beta chain sequence and its context. The antigen is unknown. V shed 7 bases, J shed 4 bases, and the junction held 6 bases outside the gene matches. Germline V CDR1 and CDR2: MNHEY, SVGEGT. CDR3 length: 13 amino acids. The sample is drawn from a study of T cells in Graves' hyperthyroidism and ophthalmopathy. Study overall: Upon initial diagnosis and before any treatment, peripheral blood was collected. Study-wide findings and caveats: Separating ophthalmopathy from stable hyperthyroidism was achieved by a 13 V-J model. In blood, most of the thyroid clonotypes expanded above 0.001 were also present.

The TCR beta CDR3 regions underwent amplification using RNA transcripts as the source. A set of HTBI primers served as the primers for a first-round RT-PCR of the TCR CDR3. TCRdb itself ran the multiplex PCR reads through MiXCR, one entry per CDR3 protein. The sample contains almost 250,000 distinct CDR3 sequences, approximately 25% of which appear only once. The PBMCs studied were ones that came from 10 ml fresh peripheral blood. This chain uses TRBV6-2 or TRBV6-3 with TRBJ2-7, with TRBD2 identical over 8 bases. Input material: blood. The TCR was taken from a middle-aged woman with Graves' ophthalmopathy. The CDR3 is CASTPSGSYEQYF. The CDR3 coding sequence is TGTGCCAGCACCCCCAGCGGGAGTTACGAGCAGTACTTC.